This TCR beta chain was found in a study of OX40 agonist ivuxolimab in advanced cancers. Study-level background: Every patient in dose escalation had hepatocellular carcinoma, melanoma, renal cell or head and neck cancer.

General study results and limits: Researchers did not establish what antigens the expanded peripheral T cells target. CD8+ T cells showed, on average, more clonal expansion than CD4+ cells.

Repertoires were generated with immunoSEQ multiplex PCR, while TCRdb's copy carries only in-frame clones and drops some. The table lists under 80,000 clones, around 83% of them singletons. Trimming removed 2 bases from V and 9 bases from J, with 17 bases in between. CDR3 size: 15 residues. In germline, CDR1 is MNHEY, CDR2 SVGAGI. Details on this clone: Its antigen remains unknown.

This clonotype was obtained from an adult with an advanced solid tumor such as melanoma, head and neck, liver or kidney cancer. The sample here was CD4+ or CD8+ T cells sorted from blood, taken in a trial of the OX40 agonist ivuxolimab. The chain links TRBV6-5 to TRBJ1-5, with D hard to call. CDR3 in amino acids: CASSYDSSGLGPQHF. The CDR3 coding sequence is TGTGCCAGCAGTTACGATTCGAGTGGCTTGGGGCCCCAGCATTTT.